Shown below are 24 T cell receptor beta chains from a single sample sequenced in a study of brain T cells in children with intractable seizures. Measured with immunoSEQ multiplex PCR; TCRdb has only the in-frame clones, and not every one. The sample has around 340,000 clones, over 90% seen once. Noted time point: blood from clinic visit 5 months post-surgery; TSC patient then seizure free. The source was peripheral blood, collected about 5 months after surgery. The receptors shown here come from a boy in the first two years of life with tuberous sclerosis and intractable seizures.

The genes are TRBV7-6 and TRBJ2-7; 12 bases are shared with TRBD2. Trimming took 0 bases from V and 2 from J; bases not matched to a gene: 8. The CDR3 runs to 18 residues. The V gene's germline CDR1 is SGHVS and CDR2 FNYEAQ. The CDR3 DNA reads TGTGCCAGCAGCTTAGCCCCCTCAACTAGCGGGGGGACCTACGAGCAGTACTTC. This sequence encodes CASSLAPSTSGGTYEQYF.

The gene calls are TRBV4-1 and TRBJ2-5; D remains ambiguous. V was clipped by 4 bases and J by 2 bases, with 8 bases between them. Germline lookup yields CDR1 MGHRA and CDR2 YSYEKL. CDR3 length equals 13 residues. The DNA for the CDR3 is TGCGCCAGCAGCCTCGGCTTTCAAGAGACCCAGTACTTC. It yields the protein CASSLGFQETQYF.

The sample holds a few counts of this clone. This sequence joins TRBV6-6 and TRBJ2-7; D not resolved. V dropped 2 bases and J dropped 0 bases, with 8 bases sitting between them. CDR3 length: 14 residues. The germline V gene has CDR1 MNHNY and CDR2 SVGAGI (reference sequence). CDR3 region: CASSYARNSYEQYF. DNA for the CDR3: TGTGCCAGCAGTTACGCTCGGAACTCCTACGAGCAGTACTTC.

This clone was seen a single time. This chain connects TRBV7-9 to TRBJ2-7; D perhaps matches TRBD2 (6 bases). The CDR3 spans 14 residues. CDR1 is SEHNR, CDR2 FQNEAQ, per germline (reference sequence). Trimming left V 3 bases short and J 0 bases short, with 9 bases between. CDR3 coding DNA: TGTGCCAGCAGCTTCTCGGGGGACTCCTACGAGCAGTACTTC. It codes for CASSFSGDSYEQYF.

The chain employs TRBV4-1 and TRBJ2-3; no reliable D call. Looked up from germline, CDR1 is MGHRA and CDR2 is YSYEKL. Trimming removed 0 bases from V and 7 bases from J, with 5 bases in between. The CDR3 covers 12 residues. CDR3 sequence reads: CASSQDTYTQYF. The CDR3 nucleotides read TGCGCCAGCAGCCAAGACACGTATACGCAGTATTTT.

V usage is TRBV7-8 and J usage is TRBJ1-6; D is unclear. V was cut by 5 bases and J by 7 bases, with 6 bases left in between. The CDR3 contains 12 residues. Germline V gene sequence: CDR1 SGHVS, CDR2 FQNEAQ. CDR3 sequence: CASSPINSPLHF. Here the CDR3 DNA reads TGTGCCAGCAGCCCTATAAATTCACCCCTCCACTTT.

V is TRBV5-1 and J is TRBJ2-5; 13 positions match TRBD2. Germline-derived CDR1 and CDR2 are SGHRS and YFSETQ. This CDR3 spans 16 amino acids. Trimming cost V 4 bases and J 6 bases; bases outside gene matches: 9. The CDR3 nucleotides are TGCGCCAGCAGCCCAACTAGCGGGGGGGCCGCAAAGACCCAGTACTTC. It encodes CASSPTSGGAAKTQYF.

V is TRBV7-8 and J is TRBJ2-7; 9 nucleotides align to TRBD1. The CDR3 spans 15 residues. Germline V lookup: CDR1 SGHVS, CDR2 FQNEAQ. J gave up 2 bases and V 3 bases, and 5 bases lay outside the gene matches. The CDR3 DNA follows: TGTGCCAGCAGCTTTTTCCGGGACAGGGCCTACGAGCAGTACTTC. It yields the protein CASSFFRDRAYEQYF.

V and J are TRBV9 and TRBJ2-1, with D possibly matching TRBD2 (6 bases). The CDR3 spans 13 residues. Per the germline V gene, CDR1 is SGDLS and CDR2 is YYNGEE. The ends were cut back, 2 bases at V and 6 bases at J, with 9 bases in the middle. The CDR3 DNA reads TGTGCCAGCAGCGTGACTAGTGTCAATGAGCAGTTCTTC. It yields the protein CASSVTSVNEQFF.

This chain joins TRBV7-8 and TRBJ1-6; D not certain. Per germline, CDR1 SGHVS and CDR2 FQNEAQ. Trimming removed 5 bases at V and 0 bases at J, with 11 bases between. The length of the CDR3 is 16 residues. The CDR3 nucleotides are TGTGCCAGCAGCCATGACACCCTCTCCTATAATTCACCCCTCCACTTT. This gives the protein CASSHDTLSYNSPLHF.

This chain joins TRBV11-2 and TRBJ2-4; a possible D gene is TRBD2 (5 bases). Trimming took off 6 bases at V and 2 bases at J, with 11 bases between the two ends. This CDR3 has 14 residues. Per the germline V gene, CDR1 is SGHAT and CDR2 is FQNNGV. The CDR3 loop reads CASRLGISKNIQYF. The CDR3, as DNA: TGTGCCAGCAGACTCGGGATTTCCAAAAACATTCAGTACTTC.

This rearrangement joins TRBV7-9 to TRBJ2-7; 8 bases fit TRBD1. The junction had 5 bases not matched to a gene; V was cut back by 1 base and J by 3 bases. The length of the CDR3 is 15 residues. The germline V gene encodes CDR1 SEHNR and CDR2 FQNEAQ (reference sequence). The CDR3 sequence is CASSLEQGVNYEQYF. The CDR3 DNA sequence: TGTGCCAGCAGCTTAGAACAGGGGGTAAACTACGAGCAGTACTTC.

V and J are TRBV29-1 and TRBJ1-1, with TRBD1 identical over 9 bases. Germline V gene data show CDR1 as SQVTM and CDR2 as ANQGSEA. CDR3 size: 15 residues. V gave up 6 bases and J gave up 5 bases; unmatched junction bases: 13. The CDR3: CSVAGTGSSWTEAFF. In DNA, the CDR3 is TGCAGCGTCGCCGGGACAGGGTCTTCGTGGACTGAAGCTTTCTTT. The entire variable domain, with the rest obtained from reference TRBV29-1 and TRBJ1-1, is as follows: SAVISQKPSRDICQRGTSLTIQCQVDSQVTMMFWYRQQPGQSLTLIATANQGSEATYESGFVIDKFPISRPNLTFSTLTVSNMSPEDSSIYLCSVAGTGSSWTEAFFGQGTRLTVV.

CDR3 in amino acids: CASSPLAGVDTQYF. In nucleotides, the CDR3 is TGTGCCAGCAGCCCACTAGCGGGCGTGGATACGCAGTATTTT. The chain employs TRBV6-4 and TRBJ2-3; 9 nucleotides line up with TRBD2. Germline V gene sequence: CDR1 MRHNA, CDR2 SNTAGT. Unmatched junction bases numbered 7, after V lost 6 bases and J lost 6 bases. CDR3 size: 14 residues.

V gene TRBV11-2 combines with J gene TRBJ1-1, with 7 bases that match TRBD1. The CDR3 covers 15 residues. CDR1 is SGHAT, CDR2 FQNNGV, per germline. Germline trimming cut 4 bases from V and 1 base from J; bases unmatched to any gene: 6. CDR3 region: CASSSQGGRNTEAFF. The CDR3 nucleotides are TGTGCCAGCAGCTCCCAGGGGGGCAGGAACACTGAAGCTTTCTTT.

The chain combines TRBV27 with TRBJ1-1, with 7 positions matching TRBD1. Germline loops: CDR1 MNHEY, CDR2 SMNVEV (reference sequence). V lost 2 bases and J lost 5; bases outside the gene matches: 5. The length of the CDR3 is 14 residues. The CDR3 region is CASSLRTGGTEAFF. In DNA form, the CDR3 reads TGTGCCAGCAGTTTAAGGACAGGAGGGACTGAAGCTTTCTTT.

The CDR3 loop is CASSLTPGEQGPYYEQYF. DNA of the CDR3: TGTGCCAGCAGCTTAACCCCGGGGGAACAGGGCCCATACTACGAGCAGTACTTC. The chain links TRBV7-9 to TRBJ2-7; D is tentatively TRBD1 or TRBD2 (6 bases each). Looked up from germline, CDR1 is SEHNR and CDR2 is FQNEAQ (reference sequence). V lost 2 bases, J lost 3 bases, and 23 bases lay in between. The CDR3 runs 18 residues.

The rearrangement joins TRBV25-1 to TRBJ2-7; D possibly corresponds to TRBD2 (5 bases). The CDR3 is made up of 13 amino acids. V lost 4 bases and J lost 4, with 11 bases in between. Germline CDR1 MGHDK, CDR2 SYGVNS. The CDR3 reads CASSAGGGYEQYF. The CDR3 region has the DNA TGTGCCAGCAGTGCCGGAGGTGGTTACGAGCAGTACTTC.

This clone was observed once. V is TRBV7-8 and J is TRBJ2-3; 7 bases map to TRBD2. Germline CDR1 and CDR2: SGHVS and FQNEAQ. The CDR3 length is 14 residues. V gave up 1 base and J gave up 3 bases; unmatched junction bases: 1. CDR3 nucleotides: TGTGCCAGCAGCTTAGGGCGGGGGACAGATACGCAGTATTTT. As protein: CASSLGRGTDTQYF.

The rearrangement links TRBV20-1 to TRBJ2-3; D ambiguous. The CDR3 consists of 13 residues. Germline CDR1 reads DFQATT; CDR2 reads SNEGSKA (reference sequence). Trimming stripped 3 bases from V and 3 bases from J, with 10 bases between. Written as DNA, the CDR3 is TGCAGTGCTAGTTTAGAATTAACAGATACGCAGTATTTT. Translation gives CSASLELTDTQYF.

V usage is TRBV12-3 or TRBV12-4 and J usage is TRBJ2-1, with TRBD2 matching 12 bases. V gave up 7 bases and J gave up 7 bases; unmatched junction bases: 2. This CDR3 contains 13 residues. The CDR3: CASKTSGRNEQFF. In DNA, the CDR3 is TGTGCCAGCAAGACTAGCGGGAGAAATGAGCAGTTCTTC.

In DNA, the CDR3 is TGTGCCAGCAGACAAACCCTCAACTATGGCTACACCTTC. Its protein is CASRQTLNYGYTF. The chain employs TRBV7-9 and TRBJ1-2; no definite D call. The V end was cut by 6 bases, the J end by 2 bases, with 10 bases between. In germline, CDR1 is SEHNR, CDR2 FQNEAQ (reference sequence). The CDR3 contains 13 residues.

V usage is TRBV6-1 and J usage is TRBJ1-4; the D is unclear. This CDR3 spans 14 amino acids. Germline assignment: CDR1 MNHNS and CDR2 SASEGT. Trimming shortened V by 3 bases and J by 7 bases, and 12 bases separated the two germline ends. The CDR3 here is CASSEGVSSEKLFF. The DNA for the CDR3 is TGTGCCAGCAGTGAGGGAGTTAGCTCTGAAAAACTGTTTTTT.

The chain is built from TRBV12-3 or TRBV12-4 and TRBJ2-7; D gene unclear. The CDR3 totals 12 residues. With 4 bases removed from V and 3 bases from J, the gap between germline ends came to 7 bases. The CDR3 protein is CASSSSLYEQYF. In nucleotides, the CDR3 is TGTGCCAGCAGTTCCTCCCTCTACGAGCAGTACTTC.